This paragraph reports one TCR beta chain. The entry originates in a study of control samples from healthy donors and cancer patients. The table came from immunoSEQ multiplex PCR; TCRdb's copy has only in-frame clones and leaves some out. This sample carries about 90,000 clones, 85% to 95% of them seen once, and the ten largest clones take approximately 1.5%. The CDR3 length is 17 residues. V was pared by 0 bases and J by 4 bases, with 8 bases of the junction left unmatched. Germline CDR1 is MDHEN and CDR2 is SYDVKM. The chain couples TRBV28 to TRBJ1-2, with 10 bases lining up with TRBD1. The sample consisted of blood. The sequence was obtained from a woman under 40 in good health. DNA of the CDR3: TGTGCCAGCAGTTTATGGGCCGGGACAGGGGCTGTCTATGGCTACACCTTC. Amino acid sequence: CASSLWAGTGAVYGYTF.